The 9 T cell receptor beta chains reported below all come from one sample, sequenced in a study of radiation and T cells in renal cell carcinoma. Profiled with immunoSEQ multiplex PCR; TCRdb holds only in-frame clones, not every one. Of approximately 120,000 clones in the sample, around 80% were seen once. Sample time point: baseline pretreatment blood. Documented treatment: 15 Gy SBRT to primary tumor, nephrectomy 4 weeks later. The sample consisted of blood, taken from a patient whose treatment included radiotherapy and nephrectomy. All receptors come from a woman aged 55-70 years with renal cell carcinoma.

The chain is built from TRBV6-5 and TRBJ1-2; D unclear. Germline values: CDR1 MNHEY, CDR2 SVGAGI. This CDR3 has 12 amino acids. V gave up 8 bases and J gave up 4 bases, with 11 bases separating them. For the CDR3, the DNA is TGTGCCAGCTCTCGGGAGGGCTATGGCTACACCTTC. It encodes CASSREGYGYTF.

The CDR3: CASSLDPGQADEQYF. The CDR3 DNA sequence: TGTGCCAGCAGCTTAGATCCCGGACAGGCAGACGAGCAGTACTTC. V and J are TRBV11-2 and TRBJ2-7; 7 bases map to TRBD1. After removal of 0 bases from V and 5 bases from J, the junction contained 7 bases not matched to a gene. CDR1 is SGHAT and CDR2 is FQNNGV in the germline V gene. The CDR3 covers 15 residues.

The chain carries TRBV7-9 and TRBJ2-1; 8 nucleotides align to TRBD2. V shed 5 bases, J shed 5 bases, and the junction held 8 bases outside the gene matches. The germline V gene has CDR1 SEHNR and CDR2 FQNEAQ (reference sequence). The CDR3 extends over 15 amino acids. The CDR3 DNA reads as TGTGCCAGCAGCCCTCGTAGCGGGAACCACAATGAGCAGTTCTTC. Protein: CASSPRSGNHNEQFF.

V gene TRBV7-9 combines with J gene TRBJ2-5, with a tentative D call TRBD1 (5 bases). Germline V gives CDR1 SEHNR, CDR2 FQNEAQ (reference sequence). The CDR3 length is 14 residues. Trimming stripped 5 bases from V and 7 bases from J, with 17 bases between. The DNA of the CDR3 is TGTGCCAGCAGCCAAGCCCCAGGGTTAAGGACCCAGTACTTC. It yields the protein CASSQAPGLRTQYF.

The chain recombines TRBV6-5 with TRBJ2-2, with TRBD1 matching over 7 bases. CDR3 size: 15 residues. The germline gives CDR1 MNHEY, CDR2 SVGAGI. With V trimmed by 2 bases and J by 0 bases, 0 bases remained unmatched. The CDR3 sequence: CASSYRGPNTGELFF. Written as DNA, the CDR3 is TGTGCCAGCAGTTACAGGGGGCCGAACACCGGGGAGCTGTTTTTT.

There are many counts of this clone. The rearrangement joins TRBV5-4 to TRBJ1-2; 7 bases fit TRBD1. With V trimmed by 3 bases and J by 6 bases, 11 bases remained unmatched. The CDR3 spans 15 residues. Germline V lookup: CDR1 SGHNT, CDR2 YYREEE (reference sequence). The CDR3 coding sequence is TGTGCCAGCAGCTCCACCGTGACAGGGAGGAATGGCTACACCTTC. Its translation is CASSSTVTGRNGYTF.

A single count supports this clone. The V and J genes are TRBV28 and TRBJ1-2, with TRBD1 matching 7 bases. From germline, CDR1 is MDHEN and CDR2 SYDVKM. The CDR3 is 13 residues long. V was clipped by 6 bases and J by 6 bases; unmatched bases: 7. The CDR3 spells CASSTQGGNGYTF. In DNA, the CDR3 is TGTGCCAGCAGCACACAAGGGGGCAATGGCTACACCTTC.

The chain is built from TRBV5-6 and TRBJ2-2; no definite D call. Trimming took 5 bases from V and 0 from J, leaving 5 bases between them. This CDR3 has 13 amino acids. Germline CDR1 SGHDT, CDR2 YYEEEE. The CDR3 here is CASRITNTGELFF. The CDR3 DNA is TGTGCCAGCAGGATAACGAACACCGGGGAGCTGTTTTTT. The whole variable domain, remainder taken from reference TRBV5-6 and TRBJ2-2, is DAGVTQSPTHLIKTRGQQVTLRCSPKSGHDTVSWYQQALGQGPQFIFQYYEEEERQRGNFPDRFSGHQFPNYSSELNVNALLLGDSALYLCASRITNTGELFFGEGSRLTVL.

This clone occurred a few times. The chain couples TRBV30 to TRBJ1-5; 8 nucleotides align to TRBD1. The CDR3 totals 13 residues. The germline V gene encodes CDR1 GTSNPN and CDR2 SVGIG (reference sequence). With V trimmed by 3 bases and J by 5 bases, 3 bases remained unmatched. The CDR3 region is CAWSRGQDQPQHF. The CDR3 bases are TGTGCCTGGAGCAGGGGGCAAGATCAGCCCCAGCATTTT.